The 17 T cell receptor beta chains listed next were all sequenced from one sample in a study of human T cells and chemical hapten exposure. TCRdb independently ran MiXCR on the RACE reads; one entry per CDR3 protein. Of around 350,000 distinct CDR3 sequences listed, 5.5% were seen once; the top ten hold about 8.2%. Time point described: pre-sensitization, week 0. This sample's treatment: therapeutic diphenylcyclopropenone sensitization with weekly scalp DPC. Sample: whole blood, taken in connection with sensitization to the hapten diphenylcyclopropenone (DPC). These receptors were taken from a woman in her late teens or twenties with alopecia areata. Some clones in this sample may be carry-over from other donors' samples.

This clonotype has more than one count but fewer than ten. The rearrangement joins TRBV20-1 to TRBJ2-7; D is possibly TRBD1 (8 bases). The germline V and J ends were trimmed by 6 bases and 4 bases, with 16 bases remaining between them. The length of the CDR3 is 13 residues. Germline CDR1 DFQATT, CDR2 SNEGSKA (reference sequence). CDR3 bases: TGCAGTGCCCAGGACAGGGAGGGTTACGAGCAGTACTTC. It codes for CSAQDREGYEQYF.

The gene calls are TRBV20-1 and TRBJ2-7; possibly TRBD1 for D (6 bases). CDR1 is DFQATT, CDR2 SNEGSKA, per germline (reference sequence). V was clipped by 5 bases and J by 2 bases, with 10 bases between them. The CDR3 is made up of 12 amino acids. For the CDR3, the DNA is TGCAGTGCTTCAGGGGCCACCTACGAGCAGTACTTC. Translation: CSASGATYEQYF.

The chain has TRBV7-2 and TRBJ1-2, with D possibly being TRBD1 (5 bases). V was cut by 4 bases and J by 8 bases, with 8 bases left in between. CDR3 size: 11 residues. Germline V gene lookup returns CDR1 SGHTA and CDR2 FQGNSA. This CDR3 reads CASSWGGGYTF. The CDR3 region has the DNA TGTGCCAGCAGCTGGGGCGGGGGCTACACCTTC.

This clonotype was observed at least ten times. This chain connects TRBV6-2 or TRBV6-3 to TRBJ2-5; TRBD2 matches at 9 bases. The CDR3 length is 17 residues. Trimming removed 4 bases from V and 2 bases from J; junction bases left unmatched: 11. The germline V gene has CDR1 MNHEY and CDR2 SVGEGT. CDR3 region: CASSSSATAGGQETQYF. The CDR3 DNA reads as TGTGCCAGCAGTTCCTCCGCGACGGCGGGGGGGCAAGAGACCCAGTACTTC.

At least ten counts were recorded for this clonotype. The chain combines TRBV20-1 with TRBJ2-7; 7 bases line up with TRBD2. V dropped 0 bases and J dropped 2; count of bases not matched to a gene: 10. Per the germline V gene, CDR1 is DFQATT and CDR2 is SNEGSKA (reference sequence). CDR3 length: 16 amino acids. In DNA, the CDR3 is TGCAGTGCTAGAGATGTGATACGGGGGACTACCTACGAGCAGTACTTC. It encodes CSARDVIRGTTYEQYF.

This clonotype was observed at least ten times. The gene calls are TRBV29-1 and TRBJ1-5; D may be TRBD1 (5 bases). This CDR3 is 14 amino acids long. Germline loops: CDR1 SQVTM, CDR2 ANQGSEA. V dropped 4 bases and J dropped 9 bases, with 19 bases sitting between them. In DNA form, the CDR3 reads TGCAGCGTTGCCGGGAGTTCGGGACGTTGGCCCCAGCATTTT. Translation gives CSVAGSSGRWPQHF.

The table lists this clonotype with a few counts. The chain combines TRBV20-1 with TRBJ2-5; a possible D gene is TRBD2 (5 bases). The V gene lost 2 bases and the J gene lost 3 bases, with 7 bases spanning the gap. The CDR3 has 12 amino acids. Germline assignment: CDR1 DFQATT and CDR2 SNEGSKA (reference sequence). In DNA form, the CDR3 reads TGCAGTGCTAGAAAACTAGAAGAGACCCAGTACTTC. The encoded protein is CSARKLEETQYF.

This clonotype was counted at least ten times. V gene TRBV6-5 combines with J gene TRBJ2-7; 7 nucleotides line up with TRBD2. The CDR3 extends over 15 amino acids. The V and J ends lost 0 bases and 5 bases, in that order; junction bases with no gene match: 7. Germline CDR1 is MNHEY and CDR2 is SVGAGI. The CDR3 spells CASSYSGRGVDEQYF. CDR3 sequence (DNA): TGTGCCAGCAGTTACTCGGGCCGGGGGGTCGACGAGCAGTACTTC.

This chain uses TRBV2 with TRBJ1-1; TRBD1 aligns across 10 bases. V lost 6 bases to trimming and J lost 6 bases; unmatched junction nucleotides: 7. The length of the CDR3 is 14 residues. Germline lookup yields CDR1 SNHLY and CDR2 FYNNEI. The CDR3 DNA sequence: TGTGCCAGCAGGGGGACAGGGGCCGTCGCTGAAGCTTTCTTT. Its translation: CASRGTGAVAEAFF.

This clonotype came up a few times. This rearrangement joins TRBV6-2 or TRBV6-3 to TRBJ2-7; TRBD1 matches 10 bases. V trimming: 6 bases; J trimming: 5 bases; junction bases outside the gene matches: 10. The CDR3 has 15 amino acids. CDR1 and CDR2 (germline): MNHEY, SVGEGT. The CDR3 region is CASRSAGQGVDEQYF. As DNA, the CDR3 is TGTGCCAGCAGGTCCGCTGGACAGGGGGTGGACGAGCAGTACTTC.

This clonotype showed up just a few times. This chain connects TRBV14 to TRBJ1-6; D is unresolved. This CDR3 has 15 amino acids. Trimming shortened V by 4 bases and J by 8 bases, and 15 bases separated the two germline ends. Germline-derived CDR1 and CDR2 are SGHDN and FVKESK. CDR3 nucleotide sequence: TGTGCCAGCAGCCGGACTCATGATTGGGATTCACCCCTCCACTTT. It yields the protein CASSRTHDWDSPLHF.

This clonotype was recorded at least ten times. This rearrangement joins TRBV20-1 to TRBJ2-3, with TRBD2 identical over 13 bases. J lost 3 bases, V lost 3 bases, and 9 bases had no gene match. From germline, CDR1 is DFQATT and CDR2 SNEGSKA (reference sequence). CDR3 length: 17 residues. In DNA form, the CDR3 reads TGCAGTGCTAGGGACGCGGGACTAGCGGGGCCTACAGATACGCAGTATTTT. Translating it yields CSARDAGLAGPTDTQYF.

This rearrangement joins TRBV28 to TRBJ1-4; 7 bases align to TRBD1. The V gene's germline CDR1 is MDHEN and CDR2 SYDVKM. Trimming took 8 bases from V and 5 from J; bases not matched to a gene: 5. This CDR3 is 13 amino acids long. The CDR3 DNA reads TGTGCCAGCTACGACAGGGTGAATGAAAAACTGTTTTTT. Protein: CASYDRVNEKLFF.

Concerning this clonotype itself: One end of the junction fails to match germline, which may point to a read error. V gene TRBV2 combines with J gene TRBJ2-1; the match to TRBD1 covers 7 bases. The germline CDR1 and CDR2 sequences are SNHLY and FYNNEI. This CDR3 contains 13 residues. The CDR3 protein is CASTPGQYNEHFF. DNA of the CDR3: TGTGCCAGCACCCCGGGACAGTACAATGAGCATTTCTTC.

This clonotype was picked up many times. The chain uses TRBV4-1 and TRBJ2-7; TRBD1 matches at 9 bases. The V and J ends lost 0 bases and 5 bases, in that order; junction bases with no gene match: 5. The CDR3 is made up of 15 amino acids. Germline CDR1 reads MGHRA; CDR2 reads YSYEKL. The CDR3: CASSQDEGQGHEQYF. CDR3 bases: TGCGCCAGCAGCCAAGATGAGGGACAGGGTCACGAGCAGTACTTC.

Ten or more counts support this clonotype. The chain recombines TRBV7-9 with TRBJ2-3; the D is unclear. V gave up 7 bases and J gave up 4 bases, with 9 bases separating them. CDR3 length equals 12 residues. Germline V gene lookup returns CDR1 SEHNR and CDR2 FQNEAQ (reference sequence). The CDR3, as DNA: TGTGCCAGCACTTGGTCGTCAGATACGCAGTATTTT. This encodes CASTWSSDTQYF.

In its sample, this clonotype was seen many times. CDR3 in amino acids: CASSLSGGLPHEQYF. CDR3 in DNA: TGTGCCAGCAGTCTAAGTGGGGGGCTGCCCCACGAGCAGTACTTC. The rearrangement links TRBV12-3 or TRBV12-4 to TRBJ2-7; D assignment may be TRBD1 or TRBD2 (6 bases each). This CDR3 has 15 amino acids. Trimming shortened V by 5 bases and J by 5 bases, and 19 bases separated the two germline ends.